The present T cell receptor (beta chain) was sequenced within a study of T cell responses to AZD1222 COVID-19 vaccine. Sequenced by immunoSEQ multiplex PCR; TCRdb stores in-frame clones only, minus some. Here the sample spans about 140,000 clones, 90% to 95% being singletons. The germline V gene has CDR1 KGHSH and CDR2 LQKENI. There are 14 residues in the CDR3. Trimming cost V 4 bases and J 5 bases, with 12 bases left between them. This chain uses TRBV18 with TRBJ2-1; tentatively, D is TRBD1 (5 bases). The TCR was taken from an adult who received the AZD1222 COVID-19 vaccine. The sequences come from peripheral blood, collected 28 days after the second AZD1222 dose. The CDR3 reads CASSQTDIHNEQFF. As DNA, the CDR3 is TGTGCCAGCTCACAGACGGACATACACAATGAGCAGTTCTTC.